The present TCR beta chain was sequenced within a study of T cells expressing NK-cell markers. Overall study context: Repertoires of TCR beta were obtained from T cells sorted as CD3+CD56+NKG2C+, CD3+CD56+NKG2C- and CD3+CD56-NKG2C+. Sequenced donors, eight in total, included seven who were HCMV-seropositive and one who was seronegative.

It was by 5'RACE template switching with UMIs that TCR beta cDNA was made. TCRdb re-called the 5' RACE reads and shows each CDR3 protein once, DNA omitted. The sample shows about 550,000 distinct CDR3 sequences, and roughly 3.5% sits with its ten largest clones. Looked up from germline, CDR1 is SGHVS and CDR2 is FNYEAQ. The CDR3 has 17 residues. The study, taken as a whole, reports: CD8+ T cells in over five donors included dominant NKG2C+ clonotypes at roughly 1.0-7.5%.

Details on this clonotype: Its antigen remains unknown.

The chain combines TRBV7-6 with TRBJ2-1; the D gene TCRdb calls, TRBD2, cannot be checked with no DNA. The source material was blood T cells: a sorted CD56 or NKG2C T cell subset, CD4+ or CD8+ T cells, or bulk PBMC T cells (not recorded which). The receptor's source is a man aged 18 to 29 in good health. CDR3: CASSLVTSGTSYNEQFF.